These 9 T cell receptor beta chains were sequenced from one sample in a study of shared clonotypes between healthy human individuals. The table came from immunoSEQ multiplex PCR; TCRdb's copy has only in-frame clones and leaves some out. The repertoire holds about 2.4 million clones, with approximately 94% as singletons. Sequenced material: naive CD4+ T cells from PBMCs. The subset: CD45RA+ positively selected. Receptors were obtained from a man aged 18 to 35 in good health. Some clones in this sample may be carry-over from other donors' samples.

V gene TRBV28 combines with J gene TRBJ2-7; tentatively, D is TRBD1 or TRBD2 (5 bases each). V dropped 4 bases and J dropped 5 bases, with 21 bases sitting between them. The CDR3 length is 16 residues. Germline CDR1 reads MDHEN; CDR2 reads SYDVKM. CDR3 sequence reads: CASSSYLQGSRDEQYF. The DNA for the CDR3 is TGTGCCAGCAGTTCTTACCTCCAAGGGAGCAGGGACGAGCAGTACTTC.

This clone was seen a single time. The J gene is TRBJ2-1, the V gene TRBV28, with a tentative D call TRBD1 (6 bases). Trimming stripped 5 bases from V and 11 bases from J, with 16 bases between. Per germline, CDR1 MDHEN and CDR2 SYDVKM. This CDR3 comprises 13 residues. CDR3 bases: TGTGCCAGCAGTCTACGGGACACTGGAAAGCAGTTCTTC. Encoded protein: CASSLRDTGKQFF.

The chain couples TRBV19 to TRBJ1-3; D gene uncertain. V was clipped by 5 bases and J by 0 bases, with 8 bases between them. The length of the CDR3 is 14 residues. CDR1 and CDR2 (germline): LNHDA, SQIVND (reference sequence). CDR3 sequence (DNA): TGTGCCAGTAGTTCAGGACGCTCTGGAAACACCATATATTTT. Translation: CASSSGRSGNTIYF.

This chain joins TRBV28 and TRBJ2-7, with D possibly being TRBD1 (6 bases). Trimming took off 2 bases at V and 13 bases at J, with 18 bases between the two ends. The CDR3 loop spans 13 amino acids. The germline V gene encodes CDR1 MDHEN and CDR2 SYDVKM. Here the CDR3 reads CASSLGIQGFHYF. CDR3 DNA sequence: TGTGCCAGCAGTTTAGGTATACAGGGCTTTCACTACTTC.

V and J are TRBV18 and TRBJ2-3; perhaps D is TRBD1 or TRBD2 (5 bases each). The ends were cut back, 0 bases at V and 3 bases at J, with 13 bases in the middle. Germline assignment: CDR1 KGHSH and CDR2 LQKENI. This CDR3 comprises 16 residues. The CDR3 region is CASSPPGAQRTDTQYF. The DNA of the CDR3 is TGTGCCAGCTCACCACCCGGGGCACAAAGGACAGATACGCAGTATTTT. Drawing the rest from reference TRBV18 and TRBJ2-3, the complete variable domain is NAGVMQNPRHLVRRRGQEARLRCSPMKGHSHVYWYRQLPEEGLKFMVYLQKENIIDESGMPKERFSAEFPKEGPSILRIQQVVRGDSAAYFCASSPPGAQRTDTQYFGPGTRLTVL.

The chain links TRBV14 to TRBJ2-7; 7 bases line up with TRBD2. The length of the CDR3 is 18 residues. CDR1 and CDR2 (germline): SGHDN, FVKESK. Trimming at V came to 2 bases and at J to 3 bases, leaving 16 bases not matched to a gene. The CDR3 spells CASSQFKRPSGNLYEQYF. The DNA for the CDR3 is TGTGCCAGCAGCCAATTTAAACGGCCCAGCGGGAATCTCTACGAGCAGTACTTC.

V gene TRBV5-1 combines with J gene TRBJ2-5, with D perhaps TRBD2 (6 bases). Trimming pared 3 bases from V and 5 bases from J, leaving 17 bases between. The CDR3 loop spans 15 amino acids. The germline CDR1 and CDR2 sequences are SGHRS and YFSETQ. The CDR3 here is CASSSGGGAGETQYF. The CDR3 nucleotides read TGCGCCAGCAGCTCGGGTGGAGGGGCAGGTGAGACCCAGTACTTC.

The CDR3 nucleotides read TGTGCCAGCAGCTATAATAGACGGTCTCACCAAGAGACCCAGTACTTC. Translating gives CASSYNRRSHQETQYF. The chain recombines TRBV28 with TRBJ2-5, with no clear D. The germline gives CDR1 MDHEN, CDR2 SYDVKM. Trimming stripped 6 bases from V and 0 bases from J, with 17 bases between. The CDR3 sequence is 16 residues long.

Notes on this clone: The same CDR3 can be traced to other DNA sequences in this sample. CDR3 loop: CASSLEWYEQYF. Here the CDR3 DNA reads TGTGCCAGCAGCTTAGAATGGTACGAGCAGTACTTC. The chain couples TRBV5-6 to TRBJ2-7; D uncertain. The V end was cut by 2 bases, the J end by 4 bases, with 7 bases between. The CDR3 sequence is 12 residues long. Germline-derived CDR1 and CDR2 are SGHDT and YYEEEE.